Below, one TCR beta chain is given with its context. Libraries of TCR beta came from quantitative 5'-RACE with molecular barcodes. MiXCR was run by TCRdb on the 5' RACE reads, yielding one entry per CDR3 protein. The sample contains 150,000 to 200,000 distinct CDR3 sequences, roughly 30% of which appear only once. The data stem from a study of CD8 T cells in ankylosing spondylitis. Trimming removed 5 bases from V and 2 bases from J; junction bases left unmatched: 14. CDR3 length equals 17 residues. The germline V gene encodes CDR1 MNHEY and CDR2 SVGEGT. This TCR was sampled from a male donor with ankylosing spondylitis. Sequenced input: synovial fluid, either unsorted or a sorted T cell fraction (not recorded which). The chain uses TRBV6-2 or TRBV6-3 and TRBJ2-7, with TRBD1 matching over 8 bases. CDR3 coding DNA: TGTGCCAGCAGTGACCGACGCCGGACAGGGATCCCCTACGAGCAGTACTTC. Its protein product is CASSDRRRTGIPYEQYF.